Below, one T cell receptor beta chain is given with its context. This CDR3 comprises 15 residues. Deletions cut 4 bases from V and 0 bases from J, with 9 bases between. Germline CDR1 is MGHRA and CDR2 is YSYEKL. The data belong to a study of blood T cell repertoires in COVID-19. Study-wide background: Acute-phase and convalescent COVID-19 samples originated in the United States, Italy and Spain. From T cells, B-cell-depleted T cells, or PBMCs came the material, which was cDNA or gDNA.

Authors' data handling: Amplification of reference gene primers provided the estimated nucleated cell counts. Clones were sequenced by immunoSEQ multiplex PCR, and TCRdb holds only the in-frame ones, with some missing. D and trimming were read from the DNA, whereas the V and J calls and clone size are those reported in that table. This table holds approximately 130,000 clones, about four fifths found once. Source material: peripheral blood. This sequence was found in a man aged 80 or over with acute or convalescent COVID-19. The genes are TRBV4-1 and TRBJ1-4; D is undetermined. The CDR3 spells CASSPRGATNEKLFF. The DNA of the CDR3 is TGCGCCAGCAGCCCCCGCGGTGCAACTAATGAAAAACTGTTTTTT.